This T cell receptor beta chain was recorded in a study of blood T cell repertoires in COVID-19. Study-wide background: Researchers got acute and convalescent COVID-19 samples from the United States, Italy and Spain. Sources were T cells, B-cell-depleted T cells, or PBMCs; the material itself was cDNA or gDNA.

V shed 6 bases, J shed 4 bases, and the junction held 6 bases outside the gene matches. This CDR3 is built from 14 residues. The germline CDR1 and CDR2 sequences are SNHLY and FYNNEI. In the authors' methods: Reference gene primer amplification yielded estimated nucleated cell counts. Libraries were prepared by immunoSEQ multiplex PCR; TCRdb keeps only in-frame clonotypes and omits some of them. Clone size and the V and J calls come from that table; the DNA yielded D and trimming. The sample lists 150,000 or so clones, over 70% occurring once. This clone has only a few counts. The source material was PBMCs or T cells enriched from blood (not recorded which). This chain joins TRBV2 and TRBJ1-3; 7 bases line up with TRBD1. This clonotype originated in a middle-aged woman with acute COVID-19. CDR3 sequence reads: CASSSTGSGNTIYF. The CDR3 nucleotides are TGTGCCAGCAGCTCGACAGGGTCGGGAAACACCATATATTTT.